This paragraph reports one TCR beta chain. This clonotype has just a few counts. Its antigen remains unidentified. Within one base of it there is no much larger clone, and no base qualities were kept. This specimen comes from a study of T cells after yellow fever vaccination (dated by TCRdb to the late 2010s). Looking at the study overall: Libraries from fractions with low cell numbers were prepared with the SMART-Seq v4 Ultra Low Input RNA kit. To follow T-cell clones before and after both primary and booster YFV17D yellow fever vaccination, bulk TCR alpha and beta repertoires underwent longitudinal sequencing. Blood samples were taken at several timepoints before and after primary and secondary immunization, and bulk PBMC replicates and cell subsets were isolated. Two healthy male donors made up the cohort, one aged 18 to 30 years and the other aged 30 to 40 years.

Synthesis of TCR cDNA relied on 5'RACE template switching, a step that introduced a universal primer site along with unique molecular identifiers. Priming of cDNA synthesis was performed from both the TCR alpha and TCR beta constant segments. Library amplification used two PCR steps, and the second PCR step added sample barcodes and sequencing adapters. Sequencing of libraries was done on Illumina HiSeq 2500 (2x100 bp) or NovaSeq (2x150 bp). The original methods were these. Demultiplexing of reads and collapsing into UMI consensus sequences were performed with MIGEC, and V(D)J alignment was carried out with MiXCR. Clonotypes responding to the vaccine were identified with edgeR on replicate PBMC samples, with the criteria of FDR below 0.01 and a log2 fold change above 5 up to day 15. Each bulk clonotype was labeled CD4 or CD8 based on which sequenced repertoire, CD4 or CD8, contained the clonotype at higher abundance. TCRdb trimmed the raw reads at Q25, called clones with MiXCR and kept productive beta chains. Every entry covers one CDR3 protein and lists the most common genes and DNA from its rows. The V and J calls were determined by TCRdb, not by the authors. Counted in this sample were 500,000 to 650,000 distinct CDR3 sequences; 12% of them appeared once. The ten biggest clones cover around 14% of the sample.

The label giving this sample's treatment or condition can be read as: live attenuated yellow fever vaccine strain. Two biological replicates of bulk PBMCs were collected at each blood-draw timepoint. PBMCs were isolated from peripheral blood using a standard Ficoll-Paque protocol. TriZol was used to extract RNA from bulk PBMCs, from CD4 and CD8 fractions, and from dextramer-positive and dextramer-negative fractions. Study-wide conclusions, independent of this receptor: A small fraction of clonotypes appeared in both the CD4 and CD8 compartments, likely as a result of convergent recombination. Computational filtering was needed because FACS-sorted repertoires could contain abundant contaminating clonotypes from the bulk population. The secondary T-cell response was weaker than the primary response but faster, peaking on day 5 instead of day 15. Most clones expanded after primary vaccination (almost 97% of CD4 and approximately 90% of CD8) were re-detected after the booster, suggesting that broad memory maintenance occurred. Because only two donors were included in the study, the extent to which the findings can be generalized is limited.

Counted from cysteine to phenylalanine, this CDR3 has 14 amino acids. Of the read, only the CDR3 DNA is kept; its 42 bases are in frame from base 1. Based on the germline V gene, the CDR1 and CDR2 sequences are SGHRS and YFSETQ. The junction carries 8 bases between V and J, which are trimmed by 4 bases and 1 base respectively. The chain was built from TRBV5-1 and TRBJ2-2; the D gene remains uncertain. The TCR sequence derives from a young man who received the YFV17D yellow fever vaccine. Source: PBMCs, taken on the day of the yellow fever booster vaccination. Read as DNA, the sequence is TGCGCCAGCAGCGGGCTGGTGAACACCGGGGAGCTGTTTTTT. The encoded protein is CASSGLVNTGELFF.